The present T cell receptor (beta chain) was sequenced within a study of shared clonotypes between healthy human individuals. For sorted subsets, approximately 0.2 ug DNA per replicate equaled about 30,000 T cell genomes. Data came from immunoSEQ multiplex PCR; TCRdb stores just in-frame clones and leaves some out. The table records about 2.1 million clones, just over 90% of them present only once. Study-wide points: An effect of sequencing depth on clonotype sharing among donors was expected.

Comment on this clone: Its antigen is unknown.

The CDR3 is 13 amino acids. Trimming left V 5 bases short and J 4 bases short, with 12 bases between. The germline CDR1 and CDR2 sequences are MNHNS and SASEGT. The naive CD8 subset, CD45RO-negative cells positively selected for CCR7, excluded terminally differentiated effector memory CD45RA+ cells. Caucasian adults living in Nashville, Tennessee, provided all samples. The chain couples TRBV6-1 to TRBJ2-7; D may be TRBD2 (5 bases). What was sequenced was naive CD8+ T cells from PBMCs. The source of this sequence is a man in his late teens or twenties in good health. Some clones in this sample may be carry-over from other donors' samples. For the CDR3, the DNA is TGTGCCAGCAGTCCCCCCCTAGCTTACGAGCAGTACTTC. Amino acids: CASSPPLAYEQYF.